This T cell receptor (beta chain) derives from a study of cytotoxic CD8 clonotypes in ibrutinib-treated CLL. Study information: Response samples came after a median roughly 13 months of treatment, range 6 to 36. General study results and limits: Clonality grew at ibrutinib response; at progression, it decreased back toward baseline.

Profiled with immunoSEQ multiplex PCR; TCRdb holds only in-frame clones, not every one. The sample gives some 130,000 clones, 70% to 90% of which show up once; around 2% is in the top ten. Germline CDR1 is SQVTM and CDR2 is ANQGSEA. The CDR3 totals 13 residues. With V trimmed by 1 base and J by 7 bases, 5 bases remained unmatched. Extraction of around 1.9 micrograms of genomic DNA from cryopreserved PBMCs supplied material for TCR beta libraries. Remarks on this clone: The antigen is not known.

This sequence was found in a human donor with chronic lymphocytic leukemia. V and J are TRBV29-1 and TRBJ1-1, with 8 bases that match TRBD1. Sample: PBMCs, taken after 24 months of ibrutinib treatment. The CDR3 DNA sequence: TGCAGCGTTGAAGGGCAGGGGGCAATTGAAGCTTTCTTT. Translated: CSVEGQGAIEAFF. Together with reference TRBV29-1 and TRBJ1-1, the CDR3 gives the full variable domain: SAVISQKPSRDICQRGTSLTIQCQVDSQVTMMFWYRQQPGQSLTLIATANQGSEATYESGFVIDKFPISRPNLTFSTLTVSNMSPEDSSIYLCSVEGQGAIEAFFGQGTRLTVV.